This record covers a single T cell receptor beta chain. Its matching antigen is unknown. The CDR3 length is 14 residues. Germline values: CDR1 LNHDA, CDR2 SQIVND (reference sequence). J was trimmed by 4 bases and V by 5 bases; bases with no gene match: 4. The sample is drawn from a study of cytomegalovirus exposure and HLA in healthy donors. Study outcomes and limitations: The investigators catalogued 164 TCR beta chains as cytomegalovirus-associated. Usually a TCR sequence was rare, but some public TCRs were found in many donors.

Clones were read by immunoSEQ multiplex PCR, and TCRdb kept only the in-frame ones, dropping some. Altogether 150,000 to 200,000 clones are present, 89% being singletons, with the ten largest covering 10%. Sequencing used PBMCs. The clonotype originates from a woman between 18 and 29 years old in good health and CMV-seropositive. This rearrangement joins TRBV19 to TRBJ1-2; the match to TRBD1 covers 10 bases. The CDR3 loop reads CASSLDRGSYGYTF. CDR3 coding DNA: TGTGCCAGTAGTTTGGACAGGGGGAGCTATGGCTACACCTTC.